The 8 T cell receptor beta chains in this list originate from one sample, sequenced in a study of cytomegalovirus exposure and HLA in healthy donors. TCRdb's copy holds only in-frame clones and misses some; the assay was immunoSEQ multiplex PCR. This table holds more than 200,000 clones, 80% to 95% found once. Sequences were obtained from PBMCs. These receptors originate from a woman under 40 in good health and CMV-seronegative.

The chain is built from TRBV29-1 and TRBJ2-1; D may be TRBD1 or TRBD2 (5 bases each). Germline CDR1 reads SQVTM; CDR2 reads ANQGSEA. The V and J ends lost 3 bases and 6 bases respectively, with 15 bases between them. The CDR3 length is 14 residues. The CDR3 here is CSVDVLSGGNEQFF. CDR3 in DNA: TGCAGCGTTGATGTCCTAAGTGGGGGCAATGAGCAGTTCTTC.

The J gene is TRBJ2-3, the V gene TRBV2; 11 nucleotides align to TRBD2. Trimming cost V 6 bases and J 2 bases; bases outside gene matches: 4. Germline CDR1 and CDR2: SNHLY and FYNNEI. The CDR3 sequence is 15 residues long. CDR3 residues: CASRETSGITDTQYF. DNA of the CDR3: TGTGCCAGCAGGGAGACTAGCGGGATCACAGATACGCAGTATTTT.

On this clone itself: Other nucleotide sequences from this sample produce the same CDR3. DNA for the CDR3: TGTGCCAGCAGTTTGTTGGATGAGCAGTTCTTC. Protein sequence: CASSLLDEQFF. The V and J genes are TRBV27 and TRBJ2-1; D unclear. V was pared by 3 bases and J by 8 bases, with 5 bases between. The germline V gene encodes CDR1 MNHEY and CDR2 SMNVEV (reference sequence). The CDR3 spans 11 residues.

The CDR3 DNA follows: TGTGCCAGCAGCTTAGGTTTCGCGGGAGGATCTTACAATGAGCAGTTCTTC. This translates into CASSLGFAGGSYNEQFF. The chain employs TRBV7-6 and TRBJ2-1; the match to TRBD2 covers 8 bases. Germline assignment: CDR1 SGHVS and CDR2 FNYEAQ. The CDR3 is made up of 17 amino acids. Trimming took 1 base from V and 4 from J; bases not matched to a gene: 9.

The chain joins TRBV29-1 to TRBJ2-7, with D maybe TRBD2 (6 bases). The germline CDR1 and CDR2 sequences are SQVTM and ANQGSEA. The CDR3 runs to 11 residues. Trimming cost V 6 bases and J 3 bases, with 9 bases left between them. The CDR3 spells CSVPGVYEQYF. As DNA, the CDR3 is TGCAGCGTACCGGGGGTCTACGAGCAGTACTTC.

The chain employs TRBV28 and TRBJ2-1; D remains ambiguous. CDR1 is MDHEN, CDR2 SYDVKM, per germline. The CDR3 spans 14 residues. V lost 7 bases and J lost 2, with 12 bases in between. The CDR3 loop is CASTQRATYNEQFF. The CDR3 nucleotides read TGTGCCAGCACCCAAAGGGCCACCTACAATGAGCAGTTCTTC.

The gene calls are TRBV6-5 and TRBJ2-5, with 12 bases aligning to TRBD1. The V segment lost 4 bases and the J segment 4 bases; nucleotides outside the gene matches: 4. The length of the CDR3 is 15 residues. CDR1 and CDR2 from the germline V gene are MNHEY and SVGAGI. The CDR3 sequence is CASSSGQGAGETQYF. The CDR3 nucleotides read TGTGCCAGCAGTTCGGGACAGGGGGCTGGAGAGACCCAGTACTTC.

The chain recombines TRBV5-1 with TRBJ2-1; 13 nucleotides agree with TRBD2. From germline, CDR1 is SGHRS and CDR2 YFSETQ. V lost 4 bases to trimming and J lost 3 bases; unmatched junction nucleotides: 16. CDR3 length: 20 amino acids. This CDR3 reads CASSTSDGLAGVGRYNEQFF. DNA of the CDR3: TGCGCCAGCAGCACAAGCGACGGACTAGCGGGAGTTGGACGCTACAATGAGCAGTTCTTC. Complete variable domain (other parts from reference TRBV5-1 and TRBJ2-1): KAGVTQTPRYLIKTRGQQVTLSCSPISGHRSVSWYQQTPGQGLQFLFEYFSETQRNKGNFPGRFSGRQFSNSRSEMNVSTLELGDSALYLCASSTSDGLAGVGRYNEQFFGPGTRLTVL.